The 21 T cell receptor beta chains reported below all come from one sample, sequenced in a study of molecular identifiers for immune sequencing clone quantification. Each CDR3 protein gets one entry after TCRdb re-called the PCR reads with MiXCR. The repertoire has around 43,000 distinct CDR3 sequences, 15% to 20% of them found once; the top ten carry approximately 1%. The specimen sequenced was naive CD8+ T cells from blood, with Jurkat cell RNA spiked in. The subset denotes: FACS-sorted CD8+CD4-CCR7+CD45RA+ naive T cells. These receptors were collected from a human donor in good health. Some libraries in this study had Jurkat cell RNA spiked in.

The gene calls are TRBV28 and TRBJ2-7, with a tentative D call TRBD1 (6 bases). Trimming took off 6 bases at V and 6 bases at J, with 27 bases between the two ends. The CDR3 is made up of 17 amino acids. Germline V gives CDR1 MDHEN, CDR2 SYDVKM. CDR3 DNA: TGTGCCAGCAGCACATACCTACCGGGACAACTAAACTGCGAGCAGTACTTC. The encoded protein is CASSTYLPGQLNCEQYF.

This clonotype has at least ten counts. CDR3 coding DNA: TGTGCCCATTCTAGCGGGAGGGCCATATCCACAGATACGCAGTATTTT. This translates into CAHSSGRAISTDTQYF. The chain recombines TRBV30 with TRBJ2-3; 12 positions agree with TRBD2. V gave up 8 bases and J gave up 2 bases; unmatched junction bases: 11. Germline lookup yields CDR1 GTSNPN and CDR2 SVGIG (reference sequence). The CDR3 covers 16 residues.

This clonotype was observed at least ten times. The J gene is TRBJ2-7, the V gene TRBV4-3; a possible D gene is TRBD2 (6 bases). The CDR3 totals 14 residues. Germline-derived CDR1 and CDR2 are LGHNA and YSLEER. V was clipped by 0 bases and J by 4 bases, with 10 bases between them. This CDR3 is CASSQEGRGYEQYF. The CDR3, as DNA: TGCGCCAGCAGCCAAGAGGGCCGGGGGTACGAGCAGTACTTC.

At least ten counts were recorded for this clonotype. The rearrangement uses TRBV7-9 and TRBJ1-1, with TRBD1 matching over 11 bases. The V and J ends lost 5 bases and 1 base, in that order; junction bases with no gene match: 9. CDR1 and CDR2 from the germline V gene are SEHNR and FQNEAQ (reference sequence). The CDR3 extends over 17 amino acids. CDR3 DNA: TGTGCCAGCAGCCCCTGGGACAGGGGGAAACCGAACACTGAAGCTTTCTTT. Protein sequence: CASSPWDRGKPNTEAFF.

This clonotype was recorded many times. The chain employs TRBV29-1 and TRBJ2-7; D gene ambiguous. The CDR3 loop spans 13 amino acids. Per the germline V gene, CDR1 is SQVTM and CDR2 is ANQGSEA. V lost 0 bases to trimming and J lost 0 bases, with 6 bases between them. The CDR3 DNA sequence: TGCAGCGTTGAAGATCTGGGCTCCTACGAGCAGTACTTC. This codes for CSVEDLGSYEQYF.

This clonotype has at least ten counts. The rearrangement uses TRBV30 and TRBJ2-3, with D uncertain. This CDR3 contains 12 residues. CDR1 is GTSNPN and CDR2 is SVGIG in the germline V gene (reference sequence). V dropped 0 bases and J dropped 9 bases, with 10 bases sitting between them. In DNA form, the CDR3 reads TGTGCCTGGAGTGTAGAGAGGCGGACGCAGTATTTT. It specifies CAWSVERRTQYF.

In this sample, this clonotype turned up many times. As DNA, the CDR3 is TGTGCCGCGCGGACAGGCAATCAGCCCCAGCATTTT. The encoded protein is CAARTGNQPQHF. This sequence joins TRBV19 and TRBJ1-5, with D possibly matching TRBD1 (6 bases). Per germline, CDR1 LNHDA and CDR2 SQIVND (reference sequence). V lost 11 bases and J lost 2, with 10 bases in between. This CDR3 has 12 residues.

This clonotype was counted at least ten times. One end of the junction fails to match germline, which may point to a read error. This chain uses TRBV5-5 with TRBJ2-7; 8 bases are a match to TRBD1. The CDR3 sequence is 14 residues long. The germline gives CDR1 SGHKS, CDR2 YYEKEE (reference sequence). Here the CDR3 DNA reads TGTGCCAGCGGCTTTTGGGACAGGAGATACGAGCAGTACTTC. Translation gives CASGFWDRRYEQYF.

This clonotype was seen repeatedly, ten times or more. This sequence joins TRBV20-1 and TRBJ2-1, with D uncertain. Germline lookup yields CDR1 DFQATT and CDR2 SNEGSKA (reference sequence). The CDR3 runs 14 residues. V dropped 8 bases and J dropped 0 bases, with 14 bases sitting between them. The CDR3 DNA reads as TGCAGTTCCGGGCCTCCAAGCTCCTACAATGAGCAGTTCTTC. This sequence encodes CSSGPPSSYNEQFF.

Ten or more counts support this clonotype. The chain combines TRBV3-1 with TRBJ2-7; 7 nucleotides match TRBD2. The CDR3 contains 16 residues. V dropped 5 bases and J dropped 2; count of bases not matched to a gene: 12. Germline CDR1 LGHDT, CDR2 YNNKEL (reference sequence). CDR3 DNA: TGTGCCAGCAGCGACCCCCCGAGGGAGGGCCCCTACGAGCAGTACTTC. Encoded protein: CASSDPPREGPYEQYF.

This clonotype was recorded at least ten times. This chain connects TRBV5-1 to TRBJ1-1; unclear D gene. CDR3 length: 13 residues. V lost 0 bases, J lost 4 bases, and 7 bases lay in between. Germline CDR1 reads SGHRS; CDR2 reads YFSETQ. CDR3: CASSLDPITEAFF. In DNA form, the CDR3 reads TGCGCCAGCAGCTTGGACCCGATCACTGAAGCTTTCTTT.

This clonotype was seen repeatedly, ten times or more. The J gene is TRBJ2-2, the V gene TRBV3-1; D gene uncertain. The CDR3 has 15 residues. The V gene lost 0 bases and the J gene lost 4 bases, with 9 bases spanning the gap. From germline, CDR1 is LGHDT and CDR2 YNNKEL (reference sequence). CDR3 residues: CASSQDRAVTGELFF. CDR3 sequence (DNA): TGTGCCAGCAGCCAAGATCGGGCAGTCACCGGGGAGCTGTTTTTT.

The table lists this clonotype with many counts. At one of its ends the junction is not consistent with the germline gene, which may arise from a read error. The V call is TRBV6-2 or TRBV6-3, the J call TRBJ2-7; weak D call: TRBD1 (5 bases). The CDR3 sequence is 13 residues long. The germline V gene has CDR1 MNHEY and CDR2 SVGEGT. The CDR3, as DNA: TGTGCCAGCAGCCCGACAGAAAACTACGAGCAGTCCTTC. Translated: CASSPTENYEQSF.

This clonotype was counted many times. This chain joins TRBV10-2 and TRBJ1-6; D call uncertain. Per the germline V gene, CDR1 is WSHSY and CDR2 is SAAADI. The CDR3 contains 15 residues. V lost 3 bases and J lost 3, with 9 bases in between. The CDR3 DNA follows: TGCGCCAGCAGTGATTTGGGCCTCTATAATTCACCCCTCCACTTT. Translated: CASSDLGLYNSPLHF.

This clonotype was observed at least ten times. The chain combines TRBV19 with TRBJ2-1; TRBD1 aligns across 7 bases. The CDR3 totals 14 residues. With 3 bases clipped from V and 9 bases from J, the junction kept 8 bases outside the gene matches. Looked up from germline, CDR1 is LNHDA and CDR2 is SQIVND (reference sequence). The DNA for the CDR3 is TGTGCCAGTAGTATGTATATAGGGGGCAGTGAGCAGTTCTTC. As protein: CASSMYIGGSEQFF.

A note on this clonotype: Being one base from a much bigger clone, this may be a read error. The chain carries TRBV12-5 and TRBJ1-1; no clear D. Germline assignment: CDR1 LGHNT and CDR2 FRNRAP. This CDR3 has 15 residues. The CDR3 is CVSGSTALTNTEAFF. DNA of the CDR3: TGTGTTAGTGGTTCGACTGCCTTGACGAACACTGAAGCTTTCTTT.

In its sample, this clonotype was seen many times. The chain carries TRBV5-6 and TRBJ1-4; D uncertain. V was trimmed by 0 bases and J by 5 bases, leaving 11 bases between them. Germline CDR1 SGHDT, CDR2 YYEEEE. The CDR3 consists of 15 residues. The CDR3 sequence: CASSLAGLPNEKLFF. Written as DNA, the CDR3 is TGTGCCAGCAGCTTGGCCGGGCTTCCCAATGAAAAACTGTTTTTT.

This clonotype was counted at least ten times. The chain has TRBV27 and TRBJ2-7; D might be TRBD1 or TRBD2, each matching 5 bases. The CDR3 length is 13 residues. The germline V and J ends were trimmed by 4 bases and 5 bases, with 12 bases remaining between them. The germline CDR1 and CDR2 sequences are MNHEY and SMNVEV (reference sequence). The CDR3 DNA reads as TGTGCCAGCAGTTGGGGACCGAACAACGAGCAGTACTTC. It translates to CASSWGPNNEQYF.

Concerning this clonotype: A much larger clone differs from this one at a single base, so this may be a read error. This chain joins TRBV12-3 or TRBV12-4 and TRBJ2-2, with D perhaps matching TRBD1 or TRBD2 (7 bases each). The CDR3 sequence is 17 residues long. The V end was cut by 6 bases, the J end by 7 bases, with 24 bases between. CDR3 protein: CASSSAPGSGGVGELFF. CDR3 nucleotide sequence: TGTGCCAGCAGCTCCGCCCCTGGGTCAGGGGGGGTCGGGGAGCTGTTTTTT.

Many counts were recorded for this clonotype. V is TRBV6-1 and J is TRBJ1-5; possible D gene TRBD1, 5 bases. The V gene lost 9 bases and the J gene lost 0 bases, with 21 bases spanning the gap. In germline, CDR1 is MNHNS, CDR2 SASEGT. The CDR3 runs 17 residues. CDR3 bases: TGTGCCAGTCGCCTCGACAGAGCCATCCATAGCAATCAGCCCCAGCATTTT. Its translation: CASRLDRAIHSNQPQHF.

This clonotype was counted many times. The V gene is TRBV12-3 or TRBV12-4, the J gene TRBJ2-7, with D tentatively TRBD1 (6 bases). The CDR3 has 12 residues. Trimming took off 1 base at V and 7 bases at J, with 8 bases between the two ends. Here the CDR3 DNA reads TGTGCCAGCAGTTTAGGGGGGCGTGAGCAGTACTTC. This gives the protein CASSLGGREQYF.